The rows below give T cell receptor beta chains drawn from one sample of a study of metastatic and nonmetastatic thyroid tumors. TCRdb re-called the PCR reads with MiXCR. Of about 43,000 clones in the sample, about 24% were seen once. The sequencing input was tumor tissue. The receptors originated from a female donor with papillary thyroid cancer or a benign thyroid nodule (not recorded which). Some clones in this sample may be carry-over from other donors' samples. Both conserved end residues are part of each CDR3. D genes are given only for firm matches. Size values are once, few and many counts, or a class for expanded clones, and some rows have none.

J	D	size	V	length	DNA	CDR3
TRBJ2-1	NA	NA	TRBV5-1	12	TGCGCCGGCAGCTTGTCCGGAGATGAGCAGTTCTTC	CAGSLSGDEQFF
TRBJ1-1	NA	many	TRBV6-5	14	TGTGCCAGCAGTTACTCCGTGGGGAGCTTAGAAGCTTTCTTT	CASSYSVGSLEAFF
TRBJ2-3	TRBD1	many	TRBV5-1	15	TGCGCCAGCAGCTTGGTGGGGACAGGGTCAGATACGCAGTATTTT	CASSLVGTGSDTQYF
TRBJ1-1	NA	many	TRBV4-1	15	TGCGCCAGCAGCCAAAATCCACAGGGGAACACTGAAGCTTTCTTT	CASSQNPQGNTEAFF
TRBJ1-1	NA	NA	TRBV10-3	13	TGTGCCATCAGCCCTACAGGGAACACTGAAGCTTTCTTT	CAISPTGNTEAFF
TRBJ1-2	NA	many	TRBV6-5	15	TGTGCCAGCAGTTACTGGGCAGGCGAGGCCTATGGCTACACCTTC	CASSYWAGEAYGYTF
TRBJ2-3	NA	few	TRBV5-1	12	TGCGCCAGCAGTCGAGCGTCGGATACGCAGTATTTT	CASSRASDTQYF
TRBJ2-3	TRBD1	NA	TRBV6-1	16	TGTGCCAGCAGTGAGGCCGGGACAGGGGGCACAGATACGCAGTATTTT	CASSEAGTGGTDTQYF
TRBJ2-5	TRBD1	many	TRBV7-6	14	TGTGCCAGCAGCTCCGGGACAGCCCAAGAGACCCAGTACTTC	CASSSGTAQETQYF
TRBJ2-7	NA	many	TRBV11-2	16	TGTGCCAGCAGCCTTAGGGACCATAAAAACACCTACGAGCAGTACTTC	CASSLRDHKNTYEQYF
TRBJ2-2	TRBD1	few	TRBV6-2/TRBV6-3	16	TGTGCCAGCAGTTACGGGACAGGGACGAACACCGGGGAGCTGTTTTTT	CASSYGTGTNTGELFF
TRBJ2-1	NA	NA	TRBV20-1	15	TGCAGTGCTAGAGATCTAGCGAGCTCCTACAATGAGCAGTTCTTC	CSARDLASSYNEQFF
TRBJ1-6	NA	NA	TRBV6-2/TRBV6-3	15	TGTGCCAGCAGTTACTTTTCGGCCTCTCAGGCACCCCTCCACTTT	CASSYFSASQAPLHF
TRBJ2-3	TRBD2	NA	TRBV10-3	19	TGTGCCATCAGTGAACCGACTAGCGCGGGAGGGAGGGGGACAGATACGCAGTATTTT	CAISEPTSAGGRGTDTQYF
TRBJ2-2	NA	NA	TRBV20-1	12	TGCAGTGCTAGCACCGTCCCCGGGGAGCTGTTTTTT	CSASTVPGELFF
TRBJ2-5	TRBD1	NA	TRBV19	14	TGTGCCAGTAGCATACAGGGGAAGCGAGAGACCCAGTACTTC	CASSIQGKRETQYF